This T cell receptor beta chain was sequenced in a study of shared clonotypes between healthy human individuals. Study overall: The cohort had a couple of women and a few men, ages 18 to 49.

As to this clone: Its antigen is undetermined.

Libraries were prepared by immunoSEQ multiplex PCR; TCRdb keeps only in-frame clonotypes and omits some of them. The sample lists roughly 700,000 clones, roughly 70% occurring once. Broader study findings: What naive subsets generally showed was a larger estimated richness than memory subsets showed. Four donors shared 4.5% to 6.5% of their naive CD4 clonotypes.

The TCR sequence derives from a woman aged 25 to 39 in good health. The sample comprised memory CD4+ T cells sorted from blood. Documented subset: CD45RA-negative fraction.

In nucleotides, the CDR3 is TGCGCCAGCAGCCAAGAGGTTGATGGCACTGAAGCTTTCTTT. Translation: CASSQEVDGTEAFF. The rearrangement links TRBV4-1 to TRBJ1-1; no definite D call. The CDR3 runs 14 residues. Germline V lookup: CDR1 MGHRA, CDR2 YSYEKL. Trimming left V 0 bases short and J 4 bases short, with 9 bases between.